This TCR beta chain was found in a study of post-analysis software for immune sequencing data. Study at large: Recorded disease courses covered relapsing-remitting, secondary progressive and progressive-relapsing multiple sclerosis. Some patients had no subtype annotation. General study findings and limits: Versus controls, multiple sclerosis patients showed significantly lower diversity (normalized Chao1). TRBV5-6, TRBV5-1 and TRBV20-1 belonged to a set of about five TRBV segments that were more frequent in patients than controls.

To note about this clonotype: Its matching antigen is unknown.

The TCR beta cDNA libraries carried unique molecular identifiers. Once about 0.95 to 10 million T cells were used, about 510,000 cDNA molecules resulted. A single record per CDR3 protein comes from TCRdb applying MiXCR to the PCR reads. The data contain 350,000 to 450,000 distinct CDR3 sequences, approximately 33% of them singletons. Germline lookup yields CDR1 MNHEY and CDR2 SVGEGT. V lost 2 bases and J lost 1, with 6 bases in between. The CDR3 loop spans 13 amino acids. The rearrangement links TRBV6-2 or TRBV6-3 to TRBJ2-7; D unclear. The sequence came from a girl aged 10 to 17 with multiple sclerosis. The sequenced sample consisted of blood. In DNA form, the CDR3 reads TGTGCCAGCAGTTACAGGGAATCCTACGAGCAGTACTTC. Translated: CASSYRESYEQYF.